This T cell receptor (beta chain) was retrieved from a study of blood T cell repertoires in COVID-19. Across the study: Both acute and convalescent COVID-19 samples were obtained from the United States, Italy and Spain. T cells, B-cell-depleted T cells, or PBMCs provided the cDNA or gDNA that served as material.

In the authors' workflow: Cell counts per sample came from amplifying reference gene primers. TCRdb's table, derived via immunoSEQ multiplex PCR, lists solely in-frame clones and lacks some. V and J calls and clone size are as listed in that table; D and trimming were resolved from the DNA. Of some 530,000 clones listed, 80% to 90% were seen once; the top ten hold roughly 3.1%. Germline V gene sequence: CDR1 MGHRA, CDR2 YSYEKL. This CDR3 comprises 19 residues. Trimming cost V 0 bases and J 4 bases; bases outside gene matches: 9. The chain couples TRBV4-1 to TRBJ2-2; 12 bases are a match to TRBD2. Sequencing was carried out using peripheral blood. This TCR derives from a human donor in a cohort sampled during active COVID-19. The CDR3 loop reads CASSQDIGLAGRGTGELFF. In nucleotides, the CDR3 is TGCGCCAGCAGCCAAGATATAGGACTAGCGGGAAGGGGCACCGGGGAGCTGTTTTTT.